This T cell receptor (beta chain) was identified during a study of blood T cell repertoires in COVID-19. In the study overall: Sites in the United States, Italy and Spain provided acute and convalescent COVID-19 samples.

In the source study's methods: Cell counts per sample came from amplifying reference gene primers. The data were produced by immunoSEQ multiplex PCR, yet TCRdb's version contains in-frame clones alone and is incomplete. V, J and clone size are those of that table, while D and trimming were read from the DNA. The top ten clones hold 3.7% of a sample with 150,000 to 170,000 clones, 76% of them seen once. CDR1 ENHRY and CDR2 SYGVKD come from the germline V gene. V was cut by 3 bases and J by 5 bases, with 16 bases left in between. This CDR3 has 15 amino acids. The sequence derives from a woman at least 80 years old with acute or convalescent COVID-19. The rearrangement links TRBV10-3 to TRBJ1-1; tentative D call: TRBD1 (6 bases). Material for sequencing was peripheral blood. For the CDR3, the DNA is TGTGCCATCAGTGAACCCCTGGACAGACGGACTGAAGCTTTCTTT. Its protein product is CAISEPLDRRTEAFF.